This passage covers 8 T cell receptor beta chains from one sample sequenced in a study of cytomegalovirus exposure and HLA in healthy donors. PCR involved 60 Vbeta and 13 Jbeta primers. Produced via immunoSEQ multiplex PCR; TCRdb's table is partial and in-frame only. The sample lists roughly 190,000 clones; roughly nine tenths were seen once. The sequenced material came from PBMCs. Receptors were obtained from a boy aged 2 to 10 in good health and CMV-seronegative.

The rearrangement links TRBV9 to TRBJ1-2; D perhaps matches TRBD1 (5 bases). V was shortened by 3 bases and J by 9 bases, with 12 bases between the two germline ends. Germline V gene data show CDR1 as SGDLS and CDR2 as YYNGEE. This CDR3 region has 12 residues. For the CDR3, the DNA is TGTGCCAGCAGCGGGCGGGGGTATCGCTACACCTTC. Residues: CASSGRGYRYTF.

CDR3 loop: CASSGGINEQYF. Written as DNA, the CDR3 is TGTGCCAGCAGTGGCGGGATAAACGAGCAGTACTTC. This sequence joins TRBV6-1 and TRBJ2-7; the D gene is possibly TRBD2 (6 bases). The CDR3 contains 12 residues. Germline loops: CDR1 MNHNS, CDR2 SASEGT. Between the trimmed V and J ends, which lost 4 bases and 5 bases, there was a span of 9 bases.

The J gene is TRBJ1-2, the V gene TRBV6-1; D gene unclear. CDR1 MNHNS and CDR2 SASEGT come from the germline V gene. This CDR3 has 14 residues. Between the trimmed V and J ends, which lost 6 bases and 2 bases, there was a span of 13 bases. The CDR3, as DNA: TGTGCCAGCAGGACCAAGAACAGAAACTATGGCTACACCTTC. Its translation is CASRTKNRNYGYTF.

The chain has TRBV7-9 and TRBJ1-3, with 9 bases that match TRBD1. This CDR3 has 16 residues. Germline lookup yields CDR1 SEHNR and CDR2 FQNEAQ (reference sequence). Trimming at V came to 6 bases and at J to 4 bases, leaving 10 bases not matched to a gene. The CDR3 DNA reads TGTGCCAGCAGTTACAGACCGGGACAGGGAGGAAACACCATATATTTT. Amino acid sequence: CASSYRPGQGGNTIYF.

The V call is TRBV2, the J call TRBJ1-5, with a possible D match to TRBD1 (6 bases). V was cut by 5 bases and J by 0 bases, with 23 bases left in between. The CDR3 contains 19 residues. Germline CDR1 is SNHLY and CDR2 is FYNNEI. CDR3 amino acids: CASSKSKGGGGYSNQPQHF. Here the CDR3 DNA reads TGTGCCAGCAGTAAATCAAAGGGAGGGGGGGGGTATAGCAATCAGCCCCAGCATTTT.

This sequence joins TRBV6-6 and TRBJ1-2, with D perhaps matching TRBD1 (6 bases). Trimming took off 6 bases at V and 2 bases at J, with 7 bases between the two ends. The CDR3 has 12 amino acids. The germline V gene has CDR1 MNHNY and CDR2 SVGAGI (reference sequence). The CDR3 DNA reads TGTGCCAGCAGACAGGGAAACTATGGCTACACCTTC. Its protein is CASRQGNYGYTF.

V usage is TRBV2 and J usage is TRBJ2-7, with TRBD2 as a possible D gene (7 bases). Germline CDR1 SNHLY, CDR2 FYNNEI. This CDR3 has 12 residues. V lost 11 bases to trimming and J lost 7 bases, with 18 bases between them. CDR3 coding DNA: TGTGCCGGGGGGGGCAGCCGCGGAGAGCAGTACTTC. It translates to CAGGGSRGEQYF.

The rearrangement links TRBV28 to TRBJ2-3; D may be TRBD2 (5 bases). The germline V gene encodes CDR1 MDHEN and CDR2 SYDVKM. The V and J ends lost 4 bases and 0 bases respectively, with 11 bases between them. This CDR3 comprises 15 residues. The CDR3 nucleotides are TGTGCCAGCAGTTCCTGGGCGGGTAGCACAGATACGCAGTATTTT. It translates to CASSSWAGSTDTQYF.